Included here is one T cell receptor (beta chain) sequence, with context. Its matching antigen is unknown. V lost 0 bases and J lost 4, with 4 bases in between. CDR3 length: 13 residues. The germline V gene has CDR1 MNHNY and CDR2 SVGAGI (reference sequence). The PCR contained 60 Vbeta and 13 Jbeta primers. In the original processing: It was a later analysis that counted about 80 million unique TCR beta chains, of which 9 million to 13 million were shared. The table came from immunoSEQ multiplex PCR; TCRdb's copy has only in-frame clones and leaves some out. V and J calls and clone size are as listed in that table; D and trimming were resolved from the DNA. The data show about 170,000 clones, about 76% seen once. This specimen belongs to a study of cytomegalovirus exposure and HLA in healthy donors. Study findings and constraints: Solely CMV serostatus was available to characterize immune exposure. The authors later found HLA-associated TCR beta chains more clonally expanded than equally common others.

This sequence originates from a woman aged 18-29 years in good health and CMV-seropositive. The sample taken for sequencing was PBMCs. The chain carries TRBV6-6 and TRBJ1-3; D is unresolved. The CDR3 reads CASSYSRGNTIYF. The CDR3 DNA reads TGTGCCAGCAGTTACTCGAGGGGAAACACCATATATTTT.